This paragraph covers one T cell receptor beta chain sequence. Its specificity is unknown. The CDR3 runs 12 residues. V was shortened by 9 bases and J by 3 bases, with 9 bases between the two germline ends. Germline V CDR1 and CDR2: LNHDA, SQIVND (reference sequence). This record belongs to a study of graft-versus-host responses after intestinal transplantation. Findings of the study overall: Recipient marrow held GvH clones, some first seen in ileum or blood.

The repertoire was sequenced with immunoSEQ multiplex PCR; TCRdb's copy has only in-frame clones and lacks some. The table records some 120,000 clones, approximately 94% of them present only once. The starting material was unstimulated CD4+ T cells sorted from spleen or lymph node cells, obtained before intestinal transplant. V and J are TRBV19 and TRBJ1-3; D remains unclear. The receptor comes from a human donor who received an intestinal transplant. The CDR3 DNA sequence: TGTGCCAGACGGACTTTTGGAAACACCATATATTTT. Protein: CARRTFGNTIYF.